Listed here are 2 T cell receptor beta chains from one sample, sequenced in a study of T cells after yellow fever vaccination (dated 2019 in TCRdb). The sample's treatment or condition, from its label and the paper: live attenuated yellow fever vaccine strain. Libraries were prepared through 5' RACE. Sequencing relied on an Illumina NovaSeq 6000. In-frame beta chains were kept once TCRdb had trimmed the public reads at Q25 with fastp and called clones with MiXCR. Records with the same CDR3 protein are collapsed into one entry carrying the most frequent genes and DNA. The sample contains about 260,000 distinct CDR3 sequences, roughly 4.8% of them found a single time. The ten largest clones capture roughly 3.5% of the sample. The specimen was CD4+ T cells sorted from PBMCs, collected on the day of the yellow fever booster vaccination. Every receptor here comes from a man in his late teens or twenties who received the YFV17D yellow fever vaccine.

V is TRBV11-3 and J is TRBJ1-1; TRBD1 might be the D (5 bases). The CDR3 totals 16 residues. The germline V gene encodes CDR1 SGHNT and CDR2 YENEEA. Trimming pared 1 base from V and 7 bases from J, leaving 19 bases between. The CDR3 is CASSLGGLRGANEAFF. As DNA, the CDR3 is TGTGCCAGCAGCTTAGGGGGTCTGAGGGGCGCGAATGAAGCTTTCTTT.

The J gene is TRBJ1-1, the V gene TRBV5-4, with D tentatively TRBD1 (5 bases). V was trimmed by 0 bases and J by 5 bases, leaving 11 bases between them. This CDR3 contains 14 residues. Per the germline V gene, CDR1 is SGHNT and CDR2 is YYREEE (reference sequence). The CDR3 DNA is TGTGCCAGCAGCTTGGACAGGTACTCGACTGAAGCTTTCTTT. It is translated as CASSLDRYSTEAFF.